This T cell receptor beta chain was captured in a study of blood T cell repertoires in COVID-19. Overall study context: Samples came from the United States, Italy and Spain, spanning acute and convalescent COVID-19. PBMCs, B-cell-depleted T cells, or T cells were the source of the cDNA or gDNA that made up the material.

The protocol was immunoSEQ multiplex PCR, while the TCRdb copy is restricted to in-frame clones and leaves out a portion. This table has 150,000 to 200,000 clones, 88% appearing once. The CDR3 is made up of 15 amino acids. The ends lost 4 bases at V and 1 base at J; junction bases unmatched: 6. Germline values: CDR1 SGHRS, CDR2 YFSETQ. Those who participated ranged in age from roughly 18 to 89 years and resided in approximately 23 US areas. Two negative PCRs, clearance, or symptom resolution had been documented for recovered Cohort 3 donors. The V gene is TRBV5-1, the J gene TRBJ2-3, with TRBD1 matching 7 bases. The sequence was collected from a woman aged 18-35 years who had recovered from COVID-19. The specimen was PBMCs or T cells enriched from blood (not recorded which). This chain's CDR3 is CASSHDRAGTDTQYF. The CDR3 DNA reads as TGCGCCAGCAGCCATGACAGGGCCGGCACAGATACGCAGTATTTT.